What follows is one T cell receptor beta chain and its context. Source study methods: Estimation of nucleated cell counts was performed using reference gene primer amplification. The data were produced by immunoSEQ multiplex PCR, yet TCRdb's version contains in-frame clones alone and is incomplete. The V and J calls and clone size are taken from that table; D and trimming were inferred from the DNA. This sample has 88,000 or so clones, with about 85% found just once. The data derive from a study of blood T cell repertoires in COVID-19. Study-level background: From T cells, B-cell-depleted T cells, or PBMCs came the material, which was cDNA or gDNA.

Germline values: CDR1 SGHNT, CDR2 YYREEE (reference sequence). The CDR3 sequence is 14 residues long. Trimming shortened V by 2 bases and J by 1 base, and 9 bases separated the two germline ends. The chain joins TRBV5-4 to TRBJ2-5, with TRBD1 as a possible D gene (5 bases). This clonotype was sampled from a man aged 60 to 75 with acute or convalescent COVID-19. Specimen: peripheral blood. The CDR3 loop is CASSFDSFQETQYF. CDR3 in DNA: TGTGCCAGCAGCTTCGACAGTTTCCAAGAGACCCAGTACTTC.